The rows below give T cell receptor beta chains drawn from one sample of a study of blood T cell repertoires in COVID-19. Repertoires were generated with immunoSEQ multiplex PCR, while TCRdb's copy carries only in-frame clones and drops some. The table records about 300,000 clones, 80% to 90% of them present only once. The sample was peripheral blood. The source is a man younger than 30 who had recovered from COVID-19. The conserved cysteine and the conserved F or W are not part of the CDR3 here. The size entry is marked missing in some rows and otherwise reads once, few, many or a size class.

V gene: TRBV7-2
clone size: once
J gene: TRBJ1-4
CDR3 protein: ASSLTVATNEKLF

V gene: TRBV6-5
clone size: -
J gene: TRBJ2-7
CDR3 protein: AITGELNEQY

V gene: TRBV6-5
clone size: -
J gene: TRBJ2-7
CDR3 protein: ASSRTDTSYEQY

V gene: TRBV7-9
clone size: few
J gene: TRBJ2-7
CDR3 protein: ASSFETGLSYEQY

V gene: TRBV11-2
clone size: -
J gene: TRBJ2-3
CDR3 protein: ASSPTGLAGTDTQY

V gene: TRBV27
clone size: -
J gene: TRBJ2-7
CDR3 protein: ASSLYAGGSSEQY

V gene: TRBV7-3
clone size: -
J gene: TRBJ1-2
CDR3 protein: ASSNRTGGGYYGYT

V gene: TRBV5-3
clone size: -
J gene: TRBJ1-4
CDR3 protein: ARSSSPRQGVNEKLF

V gene: TRBV4-1
clone size: -
J gene: TRBJ2-7
CDR3 protein: ASSQIPGLAGDEQY

V gene: TRBV19
clone size: -
J gene: TRBJ1-6
CDR3 protein: ASSRDTSKEDNSPLH

V gene: TRBV29-1
clone size: -
J gene: TRBJ1-1
CDR3 protein: SARSTEAF

V gene: TRBV7-3
clone size: -
J gene: TRBJ1-3
CDR3 protein: ASSSSGGNTIY

V gene: TRBV4-1
clone size: few
J gene: TRBJ1-3
CDR3 protein: ASSQDRDRASITIY

V gene: TRBV6-1
clone size: -
J gene: TRBJ2-1
CDR3 protein: ASREAGGNEQF

V gene: TRBV5-1
clone size: few
J gene: TRBJ1-1
CDR3 protein: ASSVFQNTEAF

V gene: TRBV6-5
clone size: -
J gene: TRBJ2-1
CDR3 protein: ASSPTGGGYNEQF

V gene: TRBV6-5
clone size: -
J gene: TRBJ2-7
CDR3 protein: ASSYLDRDEQY

V gene: TRBV11-2
clone size: -
J gene: TRBJ1-6
CDR3 protein: ASSLDYPGGSYNSPLH

V gene: TRBV27
clone size: -
J gene: TRBJ1-4
CDR3 protein: ASSSGAREKLF

V gene: TRBV9
clone size: -
J gene: TRBJ1-1
CDR3 protein: ASSVGRGNEAF

V gene: TRBV7-6
clone size: -
J gene: TRBJ2-1
CDR3 protein: ASSLQDRGGNEQF

V gene: TRBV4-2
clone size: -
J gene: TRBJ1-1
CDR3 protein: ASSQGPPGGGMNTEAF

V gene: TRBV9
clone size: few
J gene: TRBJ2-1
CDR3 protein: ASSPPGESEGGGRASLF

V gene: TRBV27
clone size: -
J gene: TRBJ1-4
CDR3 protein: ASSPRGATNEKLF

V gene: TRBV19
clone size: once
J gene: TRBJ2-7
CDR3 protein: ASSSSGDEQY

V gene: TRBV5-1
clone size: -
J gene: TRBJ2-2
CDR3 protein: ASSRRQGGGELF

V gene: TRBV19
clone size: many
J gene: TRBJ1-4
CDR3 protein: ASRGQGGTNEKLF

V gene: TRBV6-5
clone size: -
J gene: TRBJ1-1
CDR3 protein: ASSYTVNTEAF

V gene: TRBV7-2
clone size: -
J gene: TRBJ1-4
CDR3 protein: ASSEQGAGEKLF

V gene: TRBV6-6
clone size: -
J gene: TRBJ2-3
CDR3 protein: ASSSDTLSTDTQY

V gene: TRBV18
clone size: -
J gene: TRBJ1-3
CDR3 protein: ASSPPAVTGNTIY

V gene: TRBV5-1
clone size: -
J gene: TRBJ2-3
CDR3 protein: ASSLSGGWMDTQY

V gene: TRBV5-6
clone size: once
J gene: TRBJ2-1
CDR3 protein: ASSLVQGAMGQF

V gene: TRBV30
clone size: -
J gene: TRBJ1-2
CDR3 protein: AWSVQGGGYT

V gene: TRBV9
clone size: -
J gene: TRBJ2-3
CDR3 protein: ASSPLAGESTDTQY

V gene: TRBV7-8
clone size: once
J gene: TRBJ2-1
CDR3 protein: ASSLASGGGRAYNEQF

V gene: TRBV7-9
clone size: -
J gene: TRBJ2-1
CDR3 protein: ASSPAGNNEQF

V gene: TRBV6-5
clone size: -
J gene: TRBJ1-6
CDR3 protein: ASSFLANSPLH

V gene: TRBV6-2/TRBV6-3
clone size: -
J gene: TRBJ2-4
CDR3 protein: ASGPRDIQY

V gene: TRBV7-2
clone size: -
J gene: TRBJ2-1
CDR3 protein: ATAWRVQPYNEQF

V gene: TRBV28
clone size: -
J gene: TRBJ2-1
CDR3 protein: ASSLDNRRRYNEQF

V gene: TRBV7-9
clone size: -
J gene: TRBJ1-5
CDR3 protein: ASSSTDNHQPQH

V gene: TRBV4-1
clone size: -
J gene: TRBJ1-3
CDR3 protein: ASSQGAQGNTIY

V gene: TRBV12-3/TRBV12-4
clone size: -
J gene: TRBJ2-5
CDR3 protein: ASSFRETQY

V gene: TRBV19
clone size: -
J gene: TRBJ1-1
CDR3 protein: ASHRPNTEAF

V gene: TRBV3-1/TRBV3-2
clone size: -
J gene: TRBJ2-1
CDR3 protein: ASSHASGYNEQF

V gene: TRBV10-3
clone size: -
J gene: TRBJ1-3
CDR3 protein: AISGPTGTVSLSGNTIY

V gene: TRBV16
clone size: -
J gene: TRBJ1-2
CDR3 protein: ASSQRPGTGNDYGYT

V gene: TRBV5-8
clone size: -
J gene: TRBJ2-5
CDR3 protein: ASSLFRETQY

V gene: TRBV2
clone size: -
J gene: TRBJ1-1
CDR3 protein: ASSAGGTEAF

V gene: TRBV7-8
clone size: -
J gene: TRBJ2-5
CDR3 protein: ASSLPGLAGEETQY

V gene: TRBV7-9
clone size: once
J gene: TRBJ1-6
CDR3 protein: ASSLGSGQFNSPLH

V gene: TRBV5-6
clone size: -
J gene: TRBJ1-1
CDR3 protein: ASSQGFATEAF

V gene: TRBV3-1/TRBV3-2
clone size: -
J gene: TRBJ2-2
CDR3 protein: ASSQEGGTGELF

V gene: TRBV5-5
clone size: -
J gene: TRBJ2-1
CDR3 protein: ASSLDTSGYNEQF

V gene: TRBV28
clone size: -
J gene: TRBJ2-7
CDR3 protein: ASSLGQLRSYEQY

V gene: TRBV18
clone size: -
J gene: TRBJ2-7
CDR3 protein: ASSPKLTSGRRTEQY

V gene: TRBV4-2
clone size: -
J gene: TRBJ2-1
CDR3 protein: ASSQEWTRGYNEQF

V gene: TRBV5-1
clone size: -
J gene: TRBJ2-7
CDR3 protein: ASKWDRGVYEQY